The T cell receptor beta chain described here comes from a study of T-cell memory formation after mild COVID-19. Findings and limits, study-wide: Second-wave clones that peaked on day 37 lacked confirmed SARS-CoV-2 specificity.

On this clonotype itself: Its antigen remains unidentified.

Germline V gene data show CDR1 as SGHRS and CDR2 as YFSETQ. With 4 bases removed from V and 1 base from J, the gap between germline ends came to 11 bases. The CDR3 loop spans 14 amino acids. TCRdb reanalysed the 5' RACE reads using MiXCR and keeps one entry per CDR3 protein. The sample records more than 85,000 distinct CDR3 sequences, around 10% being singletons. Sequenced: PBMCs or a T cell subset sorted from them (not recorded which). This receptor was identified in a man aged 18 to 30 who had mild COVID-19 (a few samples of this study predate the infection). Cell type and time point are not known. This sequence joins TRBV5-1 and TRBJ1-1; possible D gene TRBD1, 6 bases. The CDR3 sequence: CASSTGQANTEAFF. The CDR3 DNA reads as TGCGCCAGCAGCACGGGACAAGCGAACACTGAAGCTTTCTTT.